The present T cell receptor beta chain was sequenced within a study of T-cell memory formation after mild COVID-19. TCRdb reanalysed the 5' RACE reads using MiXCR and keeps one entry per CDR3 protein. The sample records 390,000 or so distinct CDR3 sequences, around a sixth being singletons. J was trimmed by 2 bases and V by 4 bases; bases with no gene match: 3. The germline V gene has CDR1 DFQATT and CDR2 SNEGSKA (reference sequence). This CDR3 region has 15 residues. The chain uses TRBV20-1 and TRBJ2-3; 13 nucleotides match TRBD2. This receptor was identified in a man aged 18-30 years who had mild COVID-19 (a few samples of this study predate the infection). Cell type and time point are not known. What was sequenced was PBMCs or a T cell subset sorted from them (not recorded which). CDR3 in DNA: TGCAGTGCTACCGGGACTAGCGGGGCCACAGATACGCAGTATTTT. Protein: CSATGTSGATDTQYF.